The clone carrying this T cell receptor (beta chain) was detected only a few times. The data derive from a study of blood T cell repertoires in COVID-19. The overall study: T cells, B-cell-depleted T cells, or PBMCs provided the cDNA or gDNA that served as material.

This CDR3 has 13 residues. In germline, CDR1 is MNHEY, CDR2 SMNVEV (reference sequence). V lost 3 bases, J lost 1 base, and 6 bases lay in between. Produced via immunoSEQ multiplex PCR; TCRdb's table is partial and in-frame only. This table holds under 250,000 clones, more than 75% found once. Sequencing was carried out using peripheral blood. The sequence was obtained from an elderly man with acute or convalescent COVID-19. The J gene is TRBJ1-2, the V gene TRBV27; D ambiguous. In DNA form, the CDR3 reads TGTGCCAGCAGTTTTTCTGTTAACTATGGCTACACCTTC. This translates into CASSFSVNYGYTF.